Listed here are 24 T cell receptor beta chains from one sample, sequenced in a study of cytomegalovirus exposure and HLA in healthy donors. Primers: 60 Vbeta forward and 13 Jbeta reverse. Assay used: immunoSEQ multiplex PCR; TCRdb lists only in-frame clones, some missing. The table records fewer than 200,000 clones, about four fifths of them present only once. The sample taken for sequencing was PBMCs. The source is a female donor in good health and CMV-seronegative.

The V call is TRBV13, the J call TRBJ1-5; TRBD1 is a possible D gene (5 bases). Trimming pared 4 bases from V and 1 base from J, leaving 11 bases between. The CDR3 loop spans 15 amino acids. The germline gives CDR1 PRHDT, CDR2 FYEKMQ (reference sequence). The CDR3 is CASSYGRGSNQPQHF. The CDR3 region has the DNA TGTGCCAGCAGCTATGGGAGGGGAAGCAATCAGCCCCAGCATTTT.

This clone was picked up a small number of times. This sequence joins TRBV5-4 and TRBJ2-5, with D possibly TRBD1 on 5 matching bases. V was pared by 5 bases and J by 5 bases, with 16 bases between. This CDR3 comprises 14 residues. Germline-derived CDR1 and CDR2 are SGHNT and YYREEE (reference sequence). The CDR3 DNA reads TGTGCCAGCAGACGGAGAGACAGCATGGAGACCCAGTACTTC. It is translated as CASRRRDSMETQYF.

V gene TRBV7-9 combines with J gene TRBJ2-1, with 7 nucleotides matching TRBD1. Germline V CDR1 and CDR2: SEHNR, FQNEAQ (reference sequence). This CDR3 has 17 amino acids. Losses at the gene ends were 1 base for V and 3 bases for J; bases not matched to a gene: 9. CDR3 loop: CASSLGRQGLIYNEQFF. The DNA for the CDR3 is TGTGCCAGCAGCTTAGGACGACAGGGATTAATCTACAATGAGCAGTTCTTC. Using reference TRBV7-9 and TRBJ2-1 for the parts outside the CDR3, the full variable domain is DTGVSQNPRHKITKRGQNVTFRCDPISEHNRLYWYRQTLGQGPEFLTYFQNEAQLEKSRLLSDRFSAERPKGSFSTLEIQRTEQGDSAMYLCASSLGRQGLIYNEQFFGPGTRLTVL.

This rearrangement joins TRBV20-1 to TRBJ2-1, with D possibly being TRBD2 (5 bases). CDR1 DFQATT and CDR2 SNEGSKA come from the germline V gene (reference sequence). The CDR3 contains 11 residues. The CDR3 nucleotides read TGCAGCCCGCGACGGGATAGTGAGCAGTTCTTC. Protein: CSPRRDSEQFF.

The chain combines TRBV5-5 with TRBJ1-2, with D maybe TRBD1 (6 bases). This CDR3 has 13 residues. V lost 4 bases and J 8 bases, leaving 15 bases between the germline ends. CDR1 and CDR2 from the germline V gene are SGHKS and YYEKEE (reference sequence). CDR3 in amino acids: CASSKQGRLGYTF. As DNA, the CDR3 is TGTGCCAGCAGCAAACAGGGCCGGCTCGGCTACACCTTC.

The sample holds one count of this clone. The J gene is TRBJ1-1, the V gene TRBV15, with D possibly being TRBD1 (5 bases). This CDR3 has 15 residues. Germline loops: CDR1 LNHNV, CDR2 YYDKDF (reference sequence). The V and J ends lost 1 base and 2 bases respectively, with 11 bases between them. The CDR3 sequence: CATSRAGGANTEAFF. The CDR3 DNA reads TGTGCCACCAGCAGAGCGGGCGGGGCAAACACTGAAGCTTTCTTT. The full variable domain, rest sourced from reference TRBV15 and TRBJ1-1, is DAMVIQNPRYQVTQFGKPVTLSCSQTLNHNVMYWYQQKSSQAPKLLFHYYDKDFNNEADTPDNFQSRRPNTSFCFLDIRSPGLGDTAMYLCATSRAGGANTEAFFGQGTRLTVV.

Only a few counts were recorded for this clone. The chain has TRBV5-1 and TRBJ1-1, with a tentative D call TRBD1 (5 bases). The CDR3 sequence is 14 residues long. Germline-derived CDR1 and CDR2 are SGHRS and YFSETQ. The V gene lost 6 bases and the J gene lost 0 bases, with 12 bases spanning the gap. The CDR3, as DNA: TGCGCCAGCAACCCGCGGGGGTTGAACACTGAAGCTTTCTTT. This translates into CASNPRGLNTEAFF.

J is TRBJ1-2 and V is TRBV27; possibly TRBD1 for D (6 bases). V was clipped by 2 bases and J by 2 bases, with 9 bases between them. Per the germline V gene, CDR1 is MNHEY and CDR2 is SMNVEV (reference sequence). The CDR3 is 14 residues long. The CDR3 protein is CASSLHGQNYGYTF. In DNA, the CDR3 is TGTGCCAGCAGTTTACACGGACAGAACTATGGCTACACCTTC.

This clone was picked up a small number of times. The chain employs TRBV7-2 and TRBJ1-6; D is ambiguous. Germline CDR1 is SGHTA and CDR2 is FQGNSA. The germline V and J ends were trimmed by 2 bases and 7 bases, with 6 bases remaining between them. The CDR3 length is 13 residues. The CDR3 DNA is TGTGCCAGCAGCTTATGGGCCAATTCACCCCTCCACTTT. Translated: CASSLWANSPLHF. The variable domain in full, completed from reference TRBV7-2 and TRBJ1-6, reads GAGVSQSPSNKVTEKGKDVELRCDPISGHTALYWYRQSLGQGLEFLIYFQGNSAPDKSGLPSDRFSAERTGGSVSTLTIQRTQQEDSAVYLCASSLWANSPLHFGNGTRLTVT.

The CDR3 region has the DNA TGTGCCTGGAGCACGGTCATTCTGGACAGGCAGTACTTC. Amino acid sequence: CAWSTVILDRQYF. The rearrangement uses TRBV30 and TRBJ2-7, with TRBD1 as a possible D gene (6 bases). Deletions cut 3 bases from V and 9 bases from J, with 18 bases between. CDR3 length equals 13 residues. Germline V CDR1 and CDR2: GTSNPN, SVGIG (reference sequence).

V usage is TRBV11-1 and J usage is TRBJ2-3; no definite D call. Germline lookup yields CDR1 SGHAT and CDR2 FQDESV (reference sequence). The CDR3 is made up of 15 amino acids. Trimming removed 8 bases at V and 1 base at J, with 16 bases between. The chain's CDR3 is CASVLGIRGTDTQYF. The CDR3 region has the DNA TGTGCCAGCGTTCTAGGAATTCGCGGCACAGATACGCAGTATTTT. The variable domain in full, with the rest retrieved from reference TRBV11-1 and TRBJ2-3, is EAEVAQSPRYKITEKSQAVAFWCDPISGHATLYWYRQILGQGPELLVQFQDESVVDDSQLPKDRFSAERLKGVDSTLKIQPAELGDSAMYLCASVLGIRGTDTQYFGPGTRLTVL.

The chain links TRBV7-2 to TRBJ1-1; TRBD1 is a possible D gene (6 bases). CDR1 and CDR2 from the germline V gene are SGHTA and FQGNSA. V was pared by 0 bases and J by 6 bases, with 17 bases between. This CDR3 has 16 amino acids. CDR3 loop: CASSLAPQGPGAEAFF. CDR3 bases: TGTGCCAGCAGCTTAGCGCCCCAGGGGCCAGGGGCTGAAGCTTTCTTT. The variable domain in full, with the rest retrieved from reference TRBV7-2 and TRBJ1-1, is GAGVSQSPSNKVTEKGKDVELRCDPISGHTALYWYRQSLGQGLEFLIYFQGNSAPDKSGLPSDRFSAERTGGSVSTLTIQRTQQEDSAVYLCASSLAPQGPGAEAFFGQGTRLTVV.

The chain is built from TRBV7-6 and TRBJ2-7; 15 positions match TRBD2. The CDR3 is 16 amino acids. Germline V gene lookup returns CDR1 SGHVS and CDR2 FNYEAQ. V gave up 5 bases and J gave up 7 bases; unmatched junction bases: 9. In DNA form, the CDR3 reads TGTGCCAGCAGCCTGCGGACTAGCGGGGGGGCTAAAGAGCAGTACTTC. It is translated as CASSLRTSGGAKEQYF. The variable domain in full, with the rest retrieved from reference TRBV7-6 and TRBJ2-7, is GAGVSQSPRYKVTKRGQDVALRCDPISGHVSLYWYRQALGQGPEFLTYFNYEAQQDKSGLPNDRFSAERPEGSISTLTIQRTEQRDSAMYRCASSLRTSGGAKEQYFGPGTRLTVT.

This rearrangement joins TRBV11-2 to TRBJ1-2; tentatively, D is TRBD1 (6 bases). From germline, CDR1 is SGHAT and CDR2 FQNNGV. The CDR3 covers 13 residues. With 5 bases removed from V and 6 bases from J, the gap between germline ends came to 13 bases. The CDR3 protein is CASSMLQGNGYTF. The CDR3 coding sequence is TGTGCCAGCAGCATGTTACAGGGCAATGGCTACACCTTC.

J is TRBJ1-1 and V is TRBV15; no firm D call. Germline CDR1 and CDR2: LNHNV and YYDKDF (reference sequence). Deletions cut 0 bases from V and 1 base from J, with 9 bases between. The CDR3 runs 15 residues. The chain's CDR3 is CATSRERVKNTEAFF. The CDR3 DNA reads as TGTGCCACCAGCAGAGAGCGGGTTAAGAACACTGAAGCTTTCTTT.

The chain recombines TRBV7-4 with TRBJ2-5; TRBD2 agrees at 14 bases. The CDR3 totals 18 residues. Germline trimming cut 6 bases from V and 5 bases from J; bases unmatched to any gene: 14. Per the germline V gene, CDR1 is SGHVT and CDR2 is SQSDAQ. CDR3: CASSQEVRTSGRRETQYF. Here the CDR3 DNA reads TGTGCCAGCAGTCAAGAGGTCCGGACTAGCGGGAGGAGGGAGACCCAGTACTTC.

The chain combines TRBV30 with TRBJ1-2, with a tentative D call TRBD1 (6 bases). The V and J ends lost 2 bases and 5 bases respectively, with 12 bases between them. The CDR3 has 13 amino acids. The germline V gene encodes CDR1 GTSNPN and CDR2 SVGIG (reference sequence). CDR3 loop: CAWSPRTVYGYTF. The CDR3 coding sequence is TGTGCCTGGAGTCCTAGGACAGTTTATGGCTACACCTTC.

This chain uses TRBV30 with TRBJ1-2; the match to TRBD1 covers 11 bases. The CDR3 extends over 13 amino acids. Trimming cost V 3 bases and J 7 bases; bases outside gene matches: 4. Germline V gene data show CDR1 as GTSNPN and CDR2 as SVGIG (reference sequence). The CDR3 nucleotides read TGTGCCTGGAGGGACAGGGGGCAAGGTGGCTACACCTTC. Translated: CAWRDRGQGGYTF.

The V call is TRBV5-6, the J call TRBJ2-3; TRBD2 agrees at 10 bases. CDR3 length equals 15 residues. The germline V gene encodes CDR1 SGHDT and CDR2 YYEEEE. The V gene end was trimmed by 2 bases and the J gene end by 2 bases; junction bases not matched to a gene: 2. Here the CDR3 DNA reads TGTGCCAGCAGCTTCCTAGCGGGGGTCACAGATACGCAGTATTTT. Translated: CASSFLAGVTDTQYF.

The table lists this clone with a count of one. This chain connects TRBV7-3 to TRBJ1-2; D may be TRBD1 (5 bases). With 1 base removed from V and 2 bases from J, the gap between germline ends came to 11 bases. CDR3 length: 15 residues. Germline CDR1 and CDR2: SGHTA and FQGTGA. The CDR3 sequence is CASSLRGGQNYGYTF. The CDR3 bases are TGTGCCAGCAGCTTAAGGGGCGGTCAGAACTATGGCTACACCTTC.

The chain uses TRBV6-1 and TRBJ2-1, with no clear D. V lost 4 bases and J 2 bases, leaving 12 bases between the germline ends. The CDR3 runs 15 residues. Germline V gene lookup returns CDR1 MNHNS and CDR2 SASEGT. The CDR3 DNA is TGTGCCAGCAGTGCCTATTCTAAGCCCTACAATGAGCAGTTCTTC. This gives the protein CASSAYSKPYNEQFF.

The CDR3 DNA follows: TGTGCCAGTACGGGGAACACCCCGTGGGGCTACACCTTC. It codes for CASTGNTPWGYTF. The chain couples TRBV19 to TRBJ1-2; D unresolved. CDR1 is LNHDA and CDR2 is SQIVND in the germline V gene (reference sequence). Trimming took off 7 bases at V and 8 bases at J, with 17 bases between the two ends. The CDR3 is made up of 13 amino acids.

Only a few counts were recorded for this clone. The CDR3 nucleotides are TGCGCCAGCAGGGGGGCCACAGATACGCAGTATTTT. Protein sequence: CASRGATDTQYF. This chain links TRBV4-3 with TRBJ2-3; tentatively, D is TRBD1 (6 bases). The CDR3 covers 12 residues. Trimming stripped 6 bases from V and 2 bases from J, with 6 bases between. Germline V CDR1 and CDR2: LGHNA, YSLEER.

The V gene is TRBV30, the J gene TRBJ2-5; perhaps TRBD2 as D (6 bases). Germline CDR1 and CDR2: GTSNPN and SVGIG (reference sequence). The CDR3 runs 15 residues. V was pared by 2 bases and J by 5 bases, with 18 bases between. CDR3 region: CAWSRGLTDDETQYF. CDR3 in DNA: TGTGCCTGGAGTAGGGGACTGACAGATGACGAGACCCAGTACTTC. Full variable domain (rest looked up from reference TRBV30 and TRBJ2-5): SQTIHQWPATLVQPVGSPLSLECTVEGTSNPNLYWYRQAAGRGLQLLFYSVGIGQISSEVPQNLSASRPQDRQFILSSKKLLLSDSGFYLCAWSRGLTDDETQYFGPGTRLLVL.